The rows below give T cell receptor beta chains drawn from one sample of a study of T cells generated in artificial thymic organoids. One entry per CDR3 protein results from TCRdb running MiXCR on the 5' RACE reads. The data show over 6,500 distinct CDR3 sequences, around 19% seen once. Sequenced material: naive CD8+ T cells from the thymus. Every receptor here comes from a human donor who gave cord blood stem cells for thymic organoid culture, a cardiac surgery patient who gave postnatal thymus, or a blood donor (not recorded which). CDR3s include the opening cysteine and the closing phenylalanine or tryptophan. A D gene is named only where the DNA matches it firmly. Some rows have no size entry. The others give once, few or many, or a class for an expanded clone.

J	D	size	V	DNA	CDR3
TRBJ1-6	NA	medium-sized	TRBV4-1	TGCGCCAGCAGCCAAGCCGACGGCCGGGACCAACATAATTCACCCCTCCACTTT	CASSQADGRDQHNSPLHF
TRBJ2-1	TRBD2	many	TRBV27	TGTGCCAGCAGTTTTTTCCGCGGGGGGAACAATGAGCAGTTCTTC	CASSFFRGGNNEQFF
TRBJ2-2	NA	NA	TRBV29-1	TGCAGCGTTGATCCTGCAGGCACCGGGGAGCTGTTTTTT	CSVDPAGTGELFF
TRBJ2-1	NA	NA	TRBV20-1	TGCAGTACCAGTTCCTGGGACGGAGTCAATGAGCAGTTCTTC	CSTSSWDGVNEQFF
TRBJ2-5	NA	NA	TRBV3-1	TGTGCCAGCAGCCAAGATCCGGGGGGCTTAGGGACCCAGTACTTC	CASSQDPGGLGTQYF
TRBJ2-1	NA	medium-sized	TRBV11-2	TGTGCCAGCAGCTTAGATTTCAGGGGCGGTTACAATGAGCAGTTCTTC	CASSLDFRGGYNEQFF
TRBJ2-1	NA	medium-sized	TRBV20-1	TGCAGTGCTAGAGAACTAGGGGTCACTAGCCGAAATTTCTACAATGAGCAGTTCTTC	CSARELGVTSRNFYNEQFF
TRBJ1-5	NA	few	TRBV9	TGTGCCAGCACCCCGGACAGCCAGCATTTT	CASTPDSQHF
TRBJ2-3	TRBD2	many	TRBV7-3	TGTGCCAGCAGCCCAGGACTAGCGGGGGCCACAGATACGCAGTATTTT	CASSPGLAGATDTQYF
TRBJ2-7	TRBD1	medium-sized	TRBV7-9	TGTGCCAGCAGCTCCCTCGAGGACAGGATTTTCTACGAGCAGTACTTC	CASSSLEDRIFYEQYF
TRBJ2-4	NA	few	TRBV12-3/TRBV12-4	TGTGCCAGCAGTGCCCCAAACCAAAACATTCAGTACTTC	CASSAPNQNIQYF
TRBJ1-1	NA	NA	TRBV7-2	TGTGCCAGCAGCTTAGAGGGTTACAGCCTTGAAGCTTTCTTT	CASSLEGYSLEAFF
TRBJ2-2	NA	NA	TRBV20-1	TGCAGTTTTAAGACAGTACGGGGGGAGCTGTTTTTT	CSFKTVRGELFF
TRBJ2-7	NA	medium-sized	TRBV27	TGTGCCAGCAGTTTAGCGCTCCAACCCTACGAGCAGTACTTC	CASSLALQPYEQYF
TRBJ2-3	NA	few	TRBV3-1	TGTGCCAGCAGCCAAGTAGCGCCGGGCGATACGCAGTATTTT	CASSQVAPGDTQYF
TRBJ2-5	TRBD2	many	TRBV12-3/TRBV12-4	TGTGCCAGCAGTTTTTTTAGCGGGGGTTTGGAGACCCAGTACTTC	CASSFFSGGLETQYF
TRBJ2-1	TRBD1	medium-sized	TRBV5-5	TGTGCCAGCAGCTTTTCAGGGGGTGAGCAGTTCTTC	CASSFSGGEQFF
TRBJ1-5	NA	medium-sized	TRBV6-5	TGTGCCAGCAGTTCGTGGAGCAATCAGCCCCAGCATTTT	CASSSWSNQPQHF
TRBJ2-1	NA	medium-sized	TRBV7-9	TGTGCCAGCAGCTCAAGAACGAACAATGAGCAGTTCTTC	CASSSRTNNEQFF
TRBJ2-7	NA	NA	TRBV11-2	TGTGCCAGCAGCCTAACAGGGTGGGAGCAGTACTTC	CASSLTGWEQYF
TRBJ1-2	TRBD1	medium-sized	TRBV4-1	TGCGCCAGCAGCCAAGAAACAGGGGGCGACGTCTATGGCTACACCTTC	CASSQETGGDVYGYTF
TRBJ2-7	TRBD2	NA	TRBV2	TGTGCCAGCATTCGTCTAGCGGGAGTTCACGAGCAGTACTTC	CASIRLAGVHEQYF
TRBJ2-7	TRBD2	NA	TRBV4-1	TGCGCCAGCAGGTTTCGACCAGCGGGAGGATACGAGCAGTACTTC	CASRFRPAGGYEQYF
TRBJ1-2	NA	medium-sized	TRBV28	TGTGCCAGCAAGAGGTTCAGGGGCCTATACTACTATGGCTACACCTTC	CASKRFRGLYYYGYTF
TRBJ2-7	NA	medium-sized	TRBV7-9	TGTGCCAGCAGCTTGGGGGGGCCTTACGAGCAGTACTTC	CASSLGGPYEQYF
TRBJ2-7	NA	many	TRBV27	TGTGCCAGCAGTTTGTCCTATCTACAGAACTCCTACGAGCAGTACTTC	CASSLSYLQNSYEQYF
TRBJ2-1	NA	medium-sized	TRBV7-3	TGTGCCAGCACCCTACACAAGAGTACAAAGCTGGGCTCCTACAATGAGCAGTTCTTC	CASTLHKSTKLGSYNEQFF
TRBJ2-1	NA	NA	TRBV12-3/TRBV12-4	TGTGCCAGCAGTCAAAGCTACAATGAGCAGTTCTTC	CASSQSYNEQFF
TRBJ2-5	NA	many	TRBV12-3/TRBV12-4	TGTGCCAGCAGTCCCTCCACACACATATCGCAAGAGACCCAGTACTTC	CASSPSTHISQETQYF
TRBJ2-1	NA	few	TRBV9	TGTGCCAGCGGGCCACCACGGGGATACAATGAGCAGTTCTTC	CASGPPRGYNEQFF
TRBJ2-2	NA	medium-sized	TRBV27	TGTGCCAGCAGTTTAACGGCAGGGGAGCTGTTTTTT	CASSLTAGELFF
TRBJ1-5	NA	NA	TRBV9	TGTGCCAGCAGCGCGAGAGGGGGGCCCCAGCCCCAGCATTTT	CASSARGGPQPQHF
TRBJ1-6	NA	few	TRBV4-1	TGCGCCAGCAGCCAAGCTGCGAGCTCCTATAATTCACCCCTCCACTTT	CASSQAASSYNSPLHF
TRBJ2-7	NA	medium-sized	TRBV20-1	TGCAGTGTAGGGGCACACTACGAGCAGTACTTC	CSVGAHYEQYF
TRBJ2-2	NA	medium-sized	TRBV6-2/TRBV6-3	TGTGCCAGCAGTTACGGGGCCGGGGAGCTGTTTTTT	CASSYGAGELFF
TRBJ1-2	NA	many	TRBV7-9	TGTGCCAGCAGCTTAGGCACAGGGATAAACTATGGCTACACCTTC	CASSLGTGINYGYTF
TRBJ2-7	NA	many	TRBV15	TGTGCCACCAGCAGAGATAGGGCTCCCCTCTATCTCGAGCAGTACTTC	CATSRDRAPLYLEQYF
TRBJ1-5	TRBD1	many	TRBV6-5	TGTGCCAGCAGTTACGGACAGGGGGGACAGCCCCAGCATTTT	CASSYGQGGQPQHF
TRBJ2-7	NA	medium-sized	TRBV5-1	TGCGCCAGCAGCTTGGAGGAGGGTACTTTCTCCTATCTACCTACCTACGAGCAGTACTTC	CASSLEEGTFSYLPTYEQYF
TRBJ1-5	NA	medium-sized	TRBV20-1	TGCAGTGCTAGGTGGGGATTGTCGGACGCTTACATTAGCAATCAGCCCCAGCATTTT	CSARWGLSDAYISNQPQHF
TRBJ2-7	NA	medium-sized	TRBV4-1	TGCGCCAGCAGCCAAGCTGAATTAGGCGGATACGAGCAGTACTTC	CASSQAELGGYEQYF
TRBJ2-1	NA	medium-sized	TRBV11-3	TGTGCCAGCAGCTCTGGGACGGAGCAGTTCTTC	CASSSGTEQFF
TRBJ1-4	NA	NA	TRBV27	TGTGCCAGCAGTTTTGTGTGGGGGACTAATGAAAAACTGTTTTTT	CASSFVWGTNEKLFF
TRBJ2-2	TRBD1	NA	TRBV10-3	TGTGCCATCAGTCTATGGAATACAGGGGCCGGGGAGCTGTTTTTT	CAISLWNTGAGELFF
TRBJ2-3	NA	medium-sized	TRBV9	TGTGCCAGCAGCGCGATGGGGGATACGCAGTATTTT	CASSAMGDTQYF
TRBJ2-7	NA	NA	TRBV27	NA	CASSQVAGGSYELYF
TRBJ2-7	NA	medium-sized	TRBV7-9	TGTGCCAGCAGCCGAAATGCCTACGAGCAGTACTTC	CASSRNAYEQYF
TRBJ1-5	TRBD1	many	TRBV4-1	TGCGCCAGCAGCCAAACTATACAGGGGAAGGATAGCAATCAGCCCCAGCATTTT	CASSQTIQGKDSNQPQHF
TRBJ2-1	NA	NA	TRBV4-1	TGCGCCAGCAGCCAAGAACTATTTCGAACTAGGAAAGACAATGAGCAGTTCTTC	CASSQELFRTRKDNEQFF
TRBJ2-1	NA	many	TRBV10-3	TGTGCCACCCAGGTTGGGGGCGGTTACAATGAGCAGTTCTTC	CATQVGGGYNEQFF
TRBJ2-7	NA	many	TRBV5-1	TGCGCCAGCAGCTTGGCGGTGACGGACTACGAGCAGTACTTC	CASSLAVTDYEQYF
TRBJ2-5	TRBD1	medium-sized	TRBV7-3	TGTGCCAGCAGCTTGGGAGCAGGGGGGACCCAGTACTTC	CASSLGAGGTQYF
TRBJ2-3	TRBD2	medium-sized	TRBV12-3/TRBV12-4	TGTGCCAGCAGCCAATCGGGACTACCAGATACGCAGTATTTT	CASSQSGLPDTQYF